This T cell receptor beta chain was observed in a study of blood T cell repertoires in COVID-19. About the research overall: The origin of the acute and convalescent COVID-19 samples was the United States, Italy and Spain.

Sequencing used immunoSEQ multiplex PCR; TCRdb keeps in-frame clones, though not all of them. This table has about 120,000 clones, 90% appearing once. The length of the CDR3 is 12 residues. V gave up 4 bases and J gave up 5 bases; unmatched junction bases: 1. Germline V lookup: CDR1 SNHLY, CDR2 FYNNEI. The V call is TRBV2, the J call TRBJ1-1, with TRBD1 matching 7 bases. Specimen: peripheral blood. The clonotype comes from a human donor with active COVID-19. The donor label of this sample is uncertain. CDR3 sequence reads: CASSGRGTEAFF. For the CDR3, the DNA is TGTGCCAGCAGTGGCAGGGGGACTGAAGCTTTCTTT.